A selection of T cell receptor beta chains follows, all from one sample in a study of cytomegalovirus exposure and HLA in healthy donors. The repertoire was sequenced with immunoSEQ multiplex PCR; TCRdb's copy has only in-frame clones and lacks some. Among roughly 160,000 clones listed, approximately 77% were seen once. The source material was PBMCs. The receptors shown here come from a female donor in good health and CMV-seronegative. The CDR3 runs from the conserved cysteine through the conserved F or W. Each record gives: CDR3 protein, CDR3 DNA, clone size, CDR3 length, J gene, D gene, V gene. A D gene is named only where the DNA matches it firmly. Size values are once, few and many counts, or a class for expanded clones, and some rows have none.

CDR3 protein: CASSLGTGIGNEQFF
CDR3 DNA: TGTGCCAGCAGTCTAGGGACAGGGATTGGCAATGAGCAGTTCTTC
clone size: NA
CDR3 length: 15
J gene: TRBJ2-1
D gene: TRBD1
V gene: TRBV7-2

CDR3 protein: CASSQPGGRGYEQYF
CDR3 DNA: TGTGCCAGCAGCCAACCCGGGGGACGGGGCTACGAGCAGTACTTC
clone size: NA
CDR3 length: 15
J gene: TRBJ2-7
D gene: NA
V gene: TRBV6-5

CDR3 protein: CASSFEVVNEKLFF
CDR3 DNA: TGTGCCAGCAGTTTTGAGGTGGTCAATGAAAAACTGTTTTTT
clone size: few
CDR3 length: 14
J gene: TRBJ1-4
D gene: NA
V gene: TRBV28

CDR3 protein: CASSPSSYNEQFF
CDR3 DNA: TGTGCCAGCAGCCCCAGCTCCTACAATGAGCAGTTCTTC
clone size: NA
CDR3 length: 13
J gene: TRBJ2-1
D gene: NA
V gene: TRBV7-6

CDR3 protein: CATSTTGFNEKLFF
CDR3 DNA: TGTGCCACCAGCACTACGGGGTTTAATGAAAAACTGTTTTTT
clone size: NA
CDR3 length: 14
J gene: TRBJ1-4
D gene: NA
V gene: TRBV15

CDR3 protein: CASSQARGRSYGYTF
CDR3 DNA: TGCGCCAGCAGCCAAGCACGAGGGAGGAGCTATGGCTACACCTTC
clone size: NA
CDR3 length: 15
J gene: TRBJ1-2
D gene: NA
V gene: TRBV4-1

CDR3 protein: CASSPTTGGGREQYF
CDR3 DNA: TGTGCCAGCAGCCCGACGACAGGGGGGGGACGCGAGCAGTACTTC
clone size: NA
CDR3 length: 15
J gene: TRBJ2-7
D gene: TRBD1
V gene: TRBV7-9

CDR3 protein: CASSLTAWGNYEQYF
CDR3 DNA: TGCGCCAGCAGCCTTACCGCTTGGGGCAACTACGAGCAGTACTTC
clone size: NA
CDR3 length: 15
J gene: TRBJ2-7
D gene: NA
V gene: TRBV4-3

CDR3 protein: CASSLQGYEQYF
CDR3 DNA: TGTGCCAGCAGCCTACAGGGGTACGAGCAGTACTTC
clone size: NA
CDR3 length: 12
J gene: TRBJ2-7
D gene: TRBD1
V gene: TRBV7-2

CDR3 protein: CASRSGGGWNEQFF
CDR3 DNA: TGTGCCAGCAGGTCCGGCGGGGGTTGGAATGAGCAGTTCTTC
clone size: NA
CDR3 length: 14
J gene: TRBJ2-1
D gene: TRBD2
V gene: TRBV25-1

CDR3 protein: CASSLKASGRGGTGELFF
CDR3 DNA: TGTGCCAGCAGCTTAAAGGCTAGCGGGAGAGGGGGCACCGGGGAGCTGTTTTTT
clone size: once
CDR3 length: 18
J gene: TRBJ2-2
D gene: TRBD2
V gene: TRBV7-3

CDR3 protein: CASSLGQGWDTQYF
CDR3 DNA: TGTGCCAGCAGCTTGGGACAGGGATGGGATACGCAGTATTTT
clone size: NA
CDR3 length: 14
J gene: TRBJ2-3
D gene: TRBD1
V gene: TRBV5-4

CDR3 protein: CASSGLAGGSGANVLTF
CDR3 DNA: TGTGCCAGCAGCGGCTTAGCGGGGGGCTCTGGGGCCAACGTCCTGACTTTC
clone size: NA
CDR3 length: 17
J gene: TRBJ2-6
D gene: TRBD2
V gene: TRBV2

CDR3 protein: CASSQGLGQGAREQYF
CDR3 DNA: TGCGCCAGCAGCCAAGGACTCGGACAGGGGGCAAGGGAGCAGTACTTC
clone size: NA
CDR3 length: 16
J gene: TRBJ2-7
D gene: TRBD1
V gene: TRBV4-1

CDR3 protein: CASSSTSGREQYF
CDR3 DNA: TGTGCCAGCAGCTCCACTAGCGGTCGGGAGCAGTACTTC
clone size: few
CDR3 length: 13
J gene: TRBJ2-7
D gene: TRBD2
V gene: TRBV7-2

CDR3 protein: CATSYGTGVRETQYF
CDR3 DNA: TGTGCCACCAGTTATGGTACGGGGGTGCGGGAGACCCAGTACTTC
clone size: NA
CDR3 length: 15
J gene: TRBJ2-5
D gene: NA
V gene: TRBV15

CDR3 protein: CASSHQKTGNLYGYTF
CDR3 DNA: TGTGCCAGCTCACACCAAAAGACAGGGAACCTCTATGGCTACACCTTC
clone size: NA
CDR3 length: 16
J gene: TRBJ1-2
D gene: TRBD1
V gene: TRBV18

CDR3 protein: CASSKRGEGEKLFF
CDR3 DNA: TGTGCCAGCAGCAAGCGGGGCGAGGGGGAAAAACTGTTTTTT
clone size: NA
CDR3 length: 14
J gene: TRBJ1-4
D gene: NA
V gene: TRBV7-2

CDR3 protein: CASTISGSPAGANVLTF
CDR3 DNA: TGTGCCAGCACAATTAGCGGGAGCCCTGCTGGGGCCAACGTCCTGACTTTC
clone size: once
CDR3 length: 17
J gene: TRBJ2-6
D gene: TRBD2
V gene: TRBV7-2